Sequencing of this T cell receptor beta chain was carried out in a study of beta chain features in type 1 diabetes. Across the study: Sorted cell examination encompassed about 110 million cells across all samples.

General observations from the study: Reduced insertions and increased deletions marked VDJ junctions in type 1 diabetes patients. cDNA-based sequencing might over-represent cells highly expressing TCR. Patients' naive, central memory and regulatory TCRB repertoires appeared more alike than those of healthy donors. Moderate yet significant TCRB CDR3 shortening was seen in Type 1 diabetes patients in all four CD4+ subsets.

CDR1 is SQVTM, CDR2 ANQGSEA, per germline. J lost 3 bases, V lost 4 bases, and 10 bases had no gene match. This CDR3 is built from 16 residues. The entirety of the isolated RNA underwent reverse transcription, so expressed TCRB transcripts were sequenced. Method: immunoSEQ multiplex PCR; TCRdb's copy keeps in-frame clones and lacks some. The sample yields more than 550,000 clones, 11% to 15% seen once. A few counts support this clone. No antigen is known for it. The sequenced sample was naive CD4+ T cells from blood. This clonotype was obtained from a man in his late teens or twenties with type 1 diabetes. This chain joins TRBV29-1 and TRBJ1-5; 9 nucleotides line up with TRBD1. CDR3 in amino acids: CSVGDGQGNFNQPQHF. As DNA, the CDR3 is TGCAGCGTTGGTGATGGACAGGGGAACTTCAATCAGCCCCAGCATTTT.